The 32 T cell receptor beta chains in this list originate from one sample, sequenced in a study of spatial heterogeneity in lung cancer. TCRdb reprocessed the 5' RACE reads with MiXCR, giving one entry per CDR3 protein. This sample carries 45,000 or so distinct CDR3 sequences, about an eighth of them seen once, and the ten largest clones take approximately 42%. As to time point: sample taken at primary tumor resection. Unsorted whole RNA from tumor, nontumor lung or frozen PBMC underwent sequencing. The starting material was PBMCs, obtained at surgery. The receptors come from a female donor with early-stage non-small cell lung cancer.

V gene TRBV6-2 or TRBV6-3 combines with J gene TRBJ2-3; D is ambiguous. CDR1 is MNHEY and CDR2 is SVGEGT in the germline V gene. This CDR3 has 15 amino acids. V dropped 0 bases and J dropped 4 bases, with 11 bases sitting between them. The CDR3 loop is CASSYSVAGADTQYF. Here the CDR3 DNA reads TGTGCCAGCAGTTACTCGGTAGCCGGCGCAGATACGCAGTATTTT.

This clonotype appeared many times. The chain is built from TRBV20-1 and TRBJ2-1, with 7 bases that match TRBD2. This CDR3 has 13 residues. V was pared by 6 bases and J by 2 bases, with 4 bases of the junction left unmatched. Germline CDR1 is DFQATT and CDR2 is SNEGSKA (reference sequence). The CDR3: CSAVAGTYNEQFF. CDR3 in DNA: TGCAGTGCAGTAGCGGGCACCTACAATGAGCAGTTCTTC.

This sequence joins TRBV5-5 and TRBJ2-4; 11 bases align to TRBD1. Germline CDR1 SGHKS, CDR2 YYEKEE (reference sequence). Trimming at V came to 0 bases and at J to 7 bases, leaving 3 bases not matched to a gene. The CDR3 sequence is 15 residues long. The CDR3, as DNA: TGTGCCAGCAGCTTGGCGGGACAGGGGGGGAACATTCAGTACTTC. It is translated as CASSLAGQGGNIQYF.

The CDR3 protein is CASSFRRVGGAHEQFF. The CDR3, as DNA: TGTGCCAGCAGTTTCCGCCGGGTCGGGGGGGCACATGAGCAGTTCTTC. The rearrangement links TRBV27 to TRBJ2-1; 8 nucleotides agree with TRBD2. Germline-derived CDR1 and CDR2 are MNHEY and SMNVEV (reference sequence). The CDR3 contains 16 residues. With V trimmed by 3 bases and J by 8 bases, 12 bases remained unmatched.

This clonotype was counted between two and nine times. Here the CDR3 reads CASSQEPYNEQFF. The CDR3 bases are TGTGCCAGCTCCCAGGAGCCCTACAATGAGCAGTTCTTC. The rearrangement uses TRBV27 and TRBJ2-1, with D unresolved. The CDR3 consists of 13 residues. With 8 bases removed from V and 2 bases from J, the gap between germline ends came to 10 bases. In germline, CDR1 is MNHEY, CDR2 SMNVEV (reference sequence).

This clonotype has a count of ten or more. J is TRBJ1-1 and V is TRBV20-1; TRBD1 matches 7 bases. Unmatched junction bases numbered 9, after V lost 6 bases and J lost 2 bases. The CDR3 spans 14 residues. CDR1 is DFQATT and CDR2 is SNEGSKA in the germline V gene (reference sequence). Written as DNA, the CDR3 is TGCAGTGCCAATTCTAGGGGGCAAAACACTGAAGCTTTCTTT. This translates into CSANSRGQNTEAFF.

This clonotype turned up a few times. This chain links TRBV30 with TRBJ2-2; D is unresolved. This CDR3 contains 11 residues. Germline loops: CDR1 GTSNPN, CDR2 SVGIG (reference sequence). Trimming cost V 0 bases and J 6 bases, with 2 bases left between them. The CDR3 DNA follows: TGTGCCTGGAGTGTGGCCGGGGAGCTGTTTTTT. Protein: CAWSVAGELFF.

This clonotype was seen a handful of times. The gene calls are TRBV20-1 and TRBJ2-3, with D possibly being TRBD2 (6 bases). The V end lost 6 bases, the J end lost 2 bases, and 12 bases lay between the germline ends. Per the germline V gene, CDR1 is DFQATT and CDR2 is SNEGSKA (reference sequence). CDR3 length: 13 residues. As DNA, the CDR3 is TGCAGTGCCAGTAGCGGATCCACAGATACGCAGTATTTT. Its protein product is CSASSGSTDTQYF.

This clonotype has a handful of counts. The rearrangement uses TRBV7-2 and TRBJ2-5; D remains unclear. CDR3 length: 15 amino acids. Germline CDR1 reads SGHTA; CDR2 reads FQGNSA. The V and J ends lost 5 bases and 4 bases respectively, with 17 bases between them. CDR3 protein: CASSPDLVKSETQYF. The CDR3 nucleotides read TGTGCCAGCAGCCCAGACCTCGTGAAGTCAGAGACCCAGTACTTC.

This chain joins TRBV28 and TRBJ1-5; no clear D gene. V was pared by 8 bases and J by 4 bases, with 15 bases between. This CDR3 has 14 amino acids. Germline lookup yields CDR1 MDHEN and CDR2 SYDVKM. DNA of the CDR3: TGTGCCAGCGCATCCCCGGGAGGGAATCAGCCCCAGCATTTT. Translated, it gives CASASPGGNQPQHF.

In this sample, this clonotype turned up a few times. The chain couples TRBV20-1 to TRBJ1-1, with D unclear. CDR1 and CDR2 (germline): DFQATT, SNEGSKA (reference sequence). This CDR3 is 15 amino acids long. V gave up 3 bases and J gave up 0 bases, with 14 bases separating them. The CDR3 here is CSASGPLNVNTEAFF. In DNA, the CDR3 is TGCAGTGCTAGTGGGCCCCTTAACGTGAACACTGAAGCTTTCTTT.

This chain connects TRBV9 to TRBJ1-5, with TRBD1 matching 7 bases. The CDR3 is made up of 15 amino acids. J was trimmed by 5 bases and V by 7 bases; bases with no gene match: 12. From germline, CDR1 is SGDLS and CDR2 YYNGEE. The CDR3, as DNA: TGTGCCAGCTCTCGGGCCGGACAGGAGGATCAGCCCCAGCATTTT. Amino acid sequence: CASSRAGQEDQPQHF.

With respect to this clonotype: With a much larger clone just one base away, this may be a read error. The V and J genes are TRBV12-5 and TRBJ1-1, with D perhaps matching TRBD1 (6 bases). The germline V gene has CDR1 LGHNT and CDR2 FRNRAP. This CDR3 spans 13 amino acids. The chain's CDR3 is CASGRTVNTEALF. CDR3 coding DNA: TGTGCTAGTGGAAGGACAGTGAACACTGAAGCTCTCTTT.

In this sample, this clonotype turned up many times. The rearrangement joins TRBV5-1 to TRBJ2-3; D possibly corresponds to TRBD1 (5 bases). Trimming removed 6 bases from V and 0 bases from J, with 5 bases in between. The CDR3 is made up of 12 amino acids. The germline gives CDR1 SGHRS, CDR2 YFSETQ. CDR3 DNA sequence: TGCGCCAGCAAGGGGAGCACAGATACGCAGTATTTT. It specifies CASKGSTDTQYF.

The chain couples TRBV5-6 to TRBJ1-2, with 8 bases that match TRBD1. Germline trimming cut 0 bases from V and 0 bases from J; bases unmatched to any gene: 4. Germline-derived CDR1 and CDR2 are SGHDT and YYEEEE. The length of the CDR3 is 16 residues. The CDR3 DNA reads TGTGCCAGCAGCTTGGCGGACAGGGCTTCTAACTATGGCTACACCTTC. Translation: CASSLADRASNYGYTF.

V is TRBV4-3 and J is TRBJ1-1; D uncertain. The CDR3 is 14 residues long. The ends were cut back, 0 bases at V and 1 base at J, with 6 bases in the middle. Germline-derived CDR1 and CDR2 are LGHNA and YSLEER. In DNA form, the CDR3 reads TGCGCCAGCAGCCAAGATATACCGAACACTGAAGCTTTCTTT. This translates into CASSQDIPNTEAFF.

The V call is TRBV7-2, the J call TRBJ2-5; 8 bases map to TRBD1. The CDR3 is 16 amino acids. Germline CDR1 SGHTA, CDR2 FQGNSA. V was pared by 1 base and J by 2 bases, with 6 bases of the junction left unmatched. CDR3 coding DNA: TGTGCCAGCAGCTTAGGGGGCAGGGGGCAGCAAGAGACCCAGTACTTC. Translating it yields CASSLGGRGQQETQYF.

The sample holds a few counts of this clonotype. This chain links TRBV15 with TRBJ1-5, with D possibly TRBD1 on 5 matching bases. The CDR3 contains 12 residues. Trimming took 5 bases from V and 6 from J, leaving 8 bases between them. Germline CDR1 is LNHNV and CDR2 is YYDKDF (reference sequence). This CDR3 is CATSGGGQPQHF. CDR3 nucleotides: TGTGCCACCAGCGGTGGGGGTCAGCCCCAGCATTTT.

This chain joins TRBV29-1 and TRBJ2-3; D ambiguous. This CDR3 region has 14 residues. Germline values: CDR1 SQVTM, CDR2 ANQGSEA. V dropped 6 bases and J dropped 2 bases, with 15 bases sitting between them. The CDR3 region is CSVALDSLTDTQYF. CDR3 coding DNA: TGCAGCGTAGCCCTAGACTCCCTCACAGATACGCAGTATTTT.

This clonotype has more than one count but fewer than ten. V and J are TRBV6-5 and TRBJ2-7; the match to TRBD1 covers 10 bases. Germline V gene data show CDR1 as MNHEY and CDR2 as SVGAGI. Trimming at V came to 6 bases and at J to 6 bases, leaving 11 bases not matched to a gene. The CDR3 consists of 15 residues. In DNA form, the CDR3 reads TGTGCCAGCAGACCCCCGACAGGGGGCTTGAGCGAGCAGTACTTC. Protein: CASRPPTGGLSEQYF.

With respect to this clonotype: This clone may be a read error of a much larger clone one base away. The genes are TRBV20-1 and TRBJ2-3; no clear D. Germline V lookup: CDR1 DFQATT, CDR2 SNEGSKA (reference sequence). CDR3 length equals 13 residues. CDR3 sequence (DNA): TGCAGTGCTAGACCACAAAGCACAGATAAGCAGTATTTT. This sequence encodes CSARPQSTDKQYF.

This clonotype was observed a single time. The chain combines TRBV6-1 with TRBJ2-7; D perhaps matches TRBD1 (6 bases). V lost 2 bases and J 1 base, leaving 9 bases between the germline ends. The germline V gene encodes CDR1 MNHNS and CDR2 SASEGT. This CDR3 contains 14 residues. The CDR3 region has the DNA TGTGCCAGCAGTGAACTGGGGGCATCCTACGAGCAGTACTTC. It translates to CASSELGASYEQYF.

The table lists this clonotype with a few counts. The rearrangement uses TRBV10-3 and TRBJ1-6, with a possible D match to TRBD1 (5 bases). Germline values: CDR1 ENHRY, CDR2 SYGVKD. The germline V and J ends were trimmed by 3 bases and 7 bases, with 10 bases remaining between them. There are 14 residues in the CDR3. The CDR3 bases are TGTGCCATCAGTGATGTGGGGCAAAATTCACCCCTCCACTTT. This sequence encodes CAISDVGQNSPLHF.

The CDR3: CASSGGQGFLETQYF. The CDR3 nucleotides are TGTGCCAGCAGTGGGGGACAGGGGTTCTTGGAGACCCAGTACTTC. The chain combines TRBV6-2 or TRBV6-3 with TRBJ2-5; 10 bases are a match to TRBD1. CDR1 and CDR2 from the germline V gene are MNHEY and SVGEGT. The CDR3 runs 15 residues. V shed 5 bases, J shed 5 bases, and the junction held 8 bases outside the gene matches.

The CDR3 region has the DNA TGCGCCAGCAGCCAAGAGGTCGGGGGGGCCTACAATGAGCAGTTCTTC. This codes for CASSQEVGGAYNEQFF. The chain employs TRBV4-3 and TRBJ2-1; 8 nucleotides agree with TRBD2. The junction had 3 bases not matched to a gene; V was cut back by 0 bases and J by 2 bases. CDR1 is LGHNA and CDR2 is YSLEER in the germline V gene. CDR3 length equals 16 residues.

In its sample, this clonotype was seen a few times. This rearrangement joins TRBV18 to TRBJ2-5, with TRBD1 identical over 9 bases. After removal of 4 bases from V and 3 bases from J, the junction contained 9 bases not matched to a gene. This CDR3 comprises 16 residues. Germline CDR1 and CDR2: KGHSH and LQKENI. Written as DNA, the CDR3 is TGTGCCAGCTCACGGACAGGGGCCCGCCCAGAAGAGACCCAGTACTTC. Translated: CASSRTGARPEETQYF. The entire variable domain, with the rest obtained from reference TRBV18 and TRBJ2-5, is as follows: NAGVMQNPRHLVRRRGQEARLRCSPMKGHSHVYWYRQLPEEGLKFMVYLQKENIIDESGMPKERFSAEFPKEGPSILRIQQVVRGDSAAYFCASSRTGARPEETQYFGPGTRLLVL.

At least ten counts were recorded for this clonotype. The rearrangement links TRBV20-1 to TRBJ2-6, with D tentatively TRBD1 (5 bases). The CDR3 is 15 residues long. Germline CDR1 DFQATT, CDR2 SNEGSKA (reference sequence). V lost 2 bases and J lost 0, with 8 bases in between. CDR3 sequence reads: CSARWGGSGANVLTF. CDR3 sequence (DNA): TGCAGTGCTAGATGGGGCGGCTCTGGGGCCAACGTCCTGACTTTC.

This clonotype has at least ten counts. The chain is built from TRBV5-1 and TRBJ1-2, with TRBD1 as a possible D gene (5 bases). The CDR3 loop spans 14 amino acids. The germline V and J ends were trimmed by 0 bases and 5 bases, with 11 bases remaining between them. The germline gives CDR1 SGHRS, CDR2 YFSETQ. CDR3 loop: CASSLAGGLYGYTF. In DNA form, the CDR3 reads TGCGCCAGCAGCTTGGCGGGGGGTCTTTATGGCTACACCTTC. Filled out from reference TRBV5-1 and TRBJ1-2, the complete variable domain reads KAGVTQTPRYLIKTRGQQVTLSCSPISGHRSVSWYQQTPGQGLQFLFEYFSETQRNKGNFPGRFSGRQFSNSRSEMNVSTLELGDSALYLCASSLAGGLYGYTFGSGTRLTVV.

This clonotype has ten or more counts. The V gene is TRBV9, the J gene TRBJ1-1; no clear D gene. Trimming cost V 0 bases and J 3 bases, with 12 bases left between them. The CDR3 spans 15 residues. Germline loops: CDR1 SGDLS, CDR2 YYNGEE. The CDR3 DNA sequence: TGTGCCAGCAGCGTAGGCGGGAGGTCGGACACTGAAGCTTTCTTT. Translation: CASSVGGRSDTEAFF.

This clonotype was counted many times. The rearrangement uses TRBV5-6 and TRBJ2-4; 12 nucleotides agree with TRBD2. The CDR3 contains 15 residues. Unmatched junction bases numbered 3, after V lost 5 bases and J lost 3 bases. The germline gives CDR1 SGHDT, CDR2 YYEEEE. CDR3 DNA: TGTGCCAGCAGACCGGGACTAGCGGGCAAAAACATTCAGTACTTC. Its protein product is CASRPGLAGKNIQYF.

J is TRBJ1-4 and V is TRBV2; 9 bases line up with TRBD1. The CDR3 totals 15 residues. From germline, CDR1 is SNHLY and CDR2 FYNNEI. With V trimmed by 0 bases and J by 7 bases, 3 bases remained unmatched. The CDR3 nucleotides are TGTGCCAGCAGTGAAGCGGGGACAGGGCTTGAAAAACTGTTTTTT. Residues: CASSEAGTGLEKLFF.

This clonotype was observed many times. The rearrangement uses TRBV27 and TRBJ2-3, with D perhaps TRBD2 (5 bases). V gave up 2 bases and J gave up 2 bases, with 11 bases separating them. CDR3 length: 15 amino acids. Germline assignment: CDR1 MNHEY and CDR2 SMNVEV (reference sequence). CDR3 in amino acids: CASSLLAGNTDTQYF. The CDR3 DNA reads as TGTGCCAGCAGTTTACTGGCGGGTAACACAGATACGCAGTATTTT.